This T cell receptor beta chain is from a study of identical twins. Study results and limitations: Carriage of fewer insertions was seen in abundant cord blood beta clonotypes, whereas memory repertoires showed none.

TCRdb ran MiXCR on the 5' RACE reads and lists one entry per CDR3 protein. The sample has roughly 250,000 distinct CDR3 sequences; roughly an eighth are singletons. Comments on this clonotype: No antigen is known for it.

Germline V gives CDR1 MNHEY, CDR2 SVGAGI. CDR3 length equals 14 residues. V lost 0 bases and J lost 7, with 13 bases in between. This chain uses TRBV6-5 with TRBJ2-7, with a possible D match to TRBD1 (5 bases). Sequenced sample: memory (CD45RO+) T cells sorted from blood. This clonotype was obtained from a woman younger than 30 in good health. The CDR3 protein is CASSYSQGVREQYF. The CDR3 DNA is TGTGCCAGCAGTTACTCCCAAGGGGTGAGAGAGCAGTACTTC.